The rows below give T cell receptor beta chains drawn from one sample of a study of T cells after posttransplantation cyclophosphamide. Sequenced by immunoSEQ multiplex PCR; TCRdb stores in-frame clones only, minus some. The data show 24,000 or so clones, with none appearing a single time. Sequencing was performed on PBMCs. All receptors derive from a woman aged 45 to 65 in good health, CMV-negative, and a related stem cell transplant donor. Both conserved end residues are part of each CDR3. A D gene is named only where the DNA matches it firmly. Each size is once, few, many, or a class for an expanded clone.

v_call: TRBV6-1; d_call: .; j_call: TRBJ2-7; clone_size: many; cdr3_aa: CASSERYEQYF; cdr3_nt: TGTGCCAGCAGTGAACGGTACGAGCAGTACTTC
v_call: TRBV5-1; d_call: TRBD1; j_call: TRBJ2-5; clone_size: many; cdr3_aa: CASSLGQGPQETQYF; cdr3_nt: TGCGCCAGCAGCTTGGGACAGGGACCCCAAGAGACCCAGTACTTC
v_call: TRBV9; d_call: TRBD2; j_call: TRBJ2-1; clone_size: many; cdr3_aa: CASSRTSGTYNEQFF; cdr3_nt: TGTGCCAGCAGCAGAACTAGCGGGACTTACAATGAGCAGTTCTTC
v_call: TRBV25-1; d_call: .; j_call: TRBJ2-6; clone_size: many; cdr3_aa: CASSVQGPGANVLTF; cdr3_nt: TGTGCCAGCAGTGTCCAGGGTCCTGGGGCCAACGTCCTGACTTTC
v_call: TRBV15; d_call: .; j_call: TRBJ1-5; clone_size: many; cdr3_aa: CATSRDRERSNQPQHF; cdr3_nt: TGTGCCACCAGCAGAGACAGGGAAAGAAGCAATCAGCCCCAGCATTTT
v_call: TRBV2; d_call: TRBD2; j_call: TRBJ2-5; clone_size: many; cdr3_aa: CASSAGLAVETQYF; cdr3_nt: TGTGCCAGCAGTGCAGGACTAGCCGTGGAGACCCAGTACTTC
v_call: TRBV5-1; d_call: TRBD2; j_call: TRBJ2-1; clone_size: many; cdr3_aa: CASSSRLAGGNNEQFF; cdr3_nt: TGCGCCAGCAGCTCAAGACTAGCGGGAGGGAACAATGAGCAGTTCTTC
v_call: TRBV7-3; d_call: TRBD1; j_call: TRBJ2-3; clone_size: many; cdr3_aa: CASSFDRGHTQYF; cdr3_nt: TGTGCCAGCAGCTTCGACAGGGGGCATACGCAGTATTTT
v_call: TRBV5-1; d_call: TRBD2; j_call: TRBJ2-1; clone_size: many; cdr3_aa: CASSLEASGGAVLF; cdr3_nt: TGCGCCAGCAGCTTGGAGGCTAGCGGGGGGGCCGTACTCTTC
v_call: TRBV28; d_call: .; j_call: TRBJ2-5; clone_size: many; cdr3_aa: CASSLQGTETQYF; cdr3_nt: TGTGCCAGCAGTTTACAGGGTACGGAGACCCAGTACTTC
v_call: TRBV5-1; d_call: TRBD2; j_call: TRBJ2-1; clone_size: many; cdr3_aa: CASSLGLAGSTSYNEQFF; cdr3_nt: TGCGCCAGCAGCTTGGGACTAGCGGGTTCTACGTCCTACAATGAGCAGTTCTTC
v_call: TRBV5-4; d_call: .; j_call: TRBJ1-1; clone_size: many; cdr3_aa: CASSLVGLGTEAFF; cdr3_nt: TGTGCCAGCAGCTTGGTAGGGTTGGGGACAGAAGCTTTCTTT
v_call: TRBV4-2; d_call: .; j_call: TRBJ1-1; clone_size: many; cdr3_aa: CASSPLFYALGTEAFF; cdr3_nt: TGTGCCAGCAGCCCACTGTTCTATGCCCTCGGGACTGAAGCTTTCTTT
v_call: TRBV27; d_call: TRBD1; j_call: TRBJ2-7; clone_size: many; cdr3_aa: CASSFLGTGFSEQYF; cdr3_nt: TGTGCCAGCAGTTTCCTTGGGACAGGGTTCTCCGAGCAGTACTTC
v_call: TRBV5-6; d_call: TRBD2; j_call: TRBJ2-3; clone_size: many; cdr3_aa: CASSEVWTSGRTDTQYF; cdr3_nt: TGTGCCAGCAGCGAAGTTTGGACTAGCGGCCGCACAGATACGCAGTATTTT
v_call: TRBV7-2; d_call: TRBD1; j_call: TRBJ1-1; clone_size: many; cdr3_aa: CASSIEGQGSPEAFF; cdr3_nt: TGTGCCAGCAGCATAGAGGGACAGGGGTCCCCTGAAGCTTTCTTT
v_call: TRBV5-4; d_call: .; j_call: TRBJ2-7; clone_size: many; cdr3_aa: CASSFDPDSISYEQYF; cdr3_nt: TGTGCCAGCAGCTTCGATCCGGACAGCATCTCCTACGAGCAGTACTTC
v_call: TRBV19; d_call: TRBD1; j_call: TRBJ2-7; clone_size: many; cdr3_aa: CASSISTGGIYEQYF; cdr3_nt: TGTGCCAGTAGTATTTCCACAGGGGGCATATACGAGCAGTACTTC
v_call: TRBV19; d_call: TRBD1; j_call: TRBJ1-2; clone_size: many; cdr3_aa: CASSSTRGAQSGYTF; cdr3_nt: TGTGCCAGTAGTAGCACCAGGGGGGCGCAAAGTGGCTACACCTTC
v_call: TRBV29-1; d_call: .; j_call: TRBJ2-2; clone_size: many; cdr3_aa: CSVDTSNTGELFF; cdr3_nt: TGCAGCGTCGACACATCGAACACCGGGGAGCTGTTTTTT
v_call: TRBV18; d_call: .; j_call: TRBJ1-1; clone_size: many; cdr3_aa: CASSPEEGAEAFF; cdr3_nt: TGTGCCAGCTCACCCGAGGAGGGCGCTGAAGCTTTCTTT
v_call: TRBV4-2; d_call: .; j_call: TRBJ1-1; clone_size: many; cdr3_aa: CASSQGDSNTEAFF; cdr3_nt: TGTGCCAGCAGCCAAGGGGACTCTAACACTGAAGCTTTCTTT
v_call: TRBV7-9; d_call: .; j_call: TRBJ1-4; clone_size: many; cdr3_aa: CASSLVQGRNEKLFF; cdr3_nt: TGTGCCAGCAGCTTAGTCCAGGGGCGAAATGAAAAACTGTTTTTT
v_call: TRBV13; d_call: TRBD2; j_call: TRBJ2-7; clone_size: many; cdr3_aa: CASSLGRAGGLYEQYF; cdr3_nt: TGTGCCAGCAGCTTAGGCCGGGCGGGGGGGCTCTACGAGCAGTACTTC
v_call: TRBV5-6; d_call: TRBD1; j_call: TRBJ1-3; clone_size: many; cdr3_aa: CASTKRRQGARGNTIYF; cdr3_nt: TGTGCCAGCACCAAGAGGCGACAGGGGGCGCGAGGAAACACCATATATTTT
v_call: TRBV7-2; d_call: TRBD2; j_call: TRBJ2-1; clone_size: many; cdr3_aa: CASSLVAGTYNEQFF; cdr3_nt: TGTGCCAGCAGCTTAGTAGCGGGAACTTACAATGAGCAGTTCTTC
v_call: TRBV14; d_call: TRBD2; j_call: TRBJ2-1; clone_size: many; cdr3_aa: CASSQGFLAGVNNEQFF; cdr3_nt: TGTGCCAGCAGCCAAGGTTTTCTAGCGGGAGTAAACAATGAGCAGTTCTTC
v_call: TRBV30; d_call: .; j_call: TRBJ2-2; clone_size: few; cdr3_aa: CAWSSGRAGELFF; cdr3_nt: TGTGCCTGGAGTAGCGGTCGGGCCGGGGAGCTGTTTTTT
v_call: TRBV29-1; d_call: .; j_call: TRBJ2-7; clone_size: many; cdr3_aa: CSVEMEGLWTYEQYF; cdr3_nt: TGCAGCGTTGAAATGGAGGGATTATGGACCTACGAGCAGTACTTC
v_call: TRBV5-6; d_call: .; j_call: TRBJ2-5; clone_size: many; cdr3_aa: CASSGLRQETQYF; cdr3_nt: TGTGCCAGCAGCGGACTGAGACAAGAGACCCAGTACTTC
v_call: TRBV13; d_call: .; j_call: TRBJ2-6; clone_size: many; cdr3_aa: CASSPGGWQLSGANVLTF; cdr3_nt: TGTGCCAGCAGCCCCGGCGGGTGGCAGCTCTCTGGGGCCAACGTCCTGACTTTC
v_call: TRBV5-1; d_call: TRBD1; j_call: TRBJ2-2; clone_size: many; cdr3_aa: CASSGGAGTGELFF; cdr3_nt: TGCGCCAGCTCAGGGGGAGCCGGCACCGGGGAGCTGTTTTTT
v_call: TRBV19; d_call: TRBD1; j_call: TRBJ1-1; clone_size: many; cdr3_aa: CASSILGRQGRNTEAFF; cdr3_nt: TGTGCCAGTAGTATATTGGGGCGACAGGGGAGGAACACTGAAGCTTTCTTT
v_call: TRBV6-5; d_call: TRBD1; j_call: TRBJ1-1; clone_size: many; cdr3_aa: CASRRQGWNTEAFF; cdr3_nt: TGTGCCAGCAGAAGACAGGGTTGGAACACTGAAGCTTTCTTT
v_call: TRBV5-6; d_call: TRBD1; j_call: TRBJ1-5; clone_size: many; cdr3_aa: CASSLAVDRANQPQHF; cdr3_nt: TGTGCCAGCAGCTTGGCCGTAGACAGGGCTAATCAGCCCCAGCATTTT
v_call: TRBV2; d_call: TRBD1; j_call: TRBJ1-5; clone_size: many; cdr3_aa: CASTPRGQSNQPQHF; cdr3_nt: TGTGCCAGCACCCCCCGGGGACAGAGCAATCAGCCCCAGCATTTT
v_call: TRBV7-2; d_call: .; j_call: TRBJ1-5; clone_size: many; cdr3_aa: CASSLGGLLNQPQHF; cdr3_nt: TGTGCCAGCAGCTTAGGCGGCTTACTCAATCAGCCCCAGCATTTT
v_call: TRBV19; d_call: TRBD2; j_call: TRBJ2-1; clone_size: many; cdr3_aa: CASSPRGAGNEQFF; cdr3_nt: TGTGCCAGTAGTCCCCGTGGAGCGGGGAATGAGCAGTTCTTC
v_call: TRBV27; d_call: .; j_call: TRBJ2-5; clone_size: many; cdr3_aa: CASSLRRQETQYF; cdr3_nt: TGTGCCAGCAGTTTGAGGCGGCAAGAGACCCAGTACTTC
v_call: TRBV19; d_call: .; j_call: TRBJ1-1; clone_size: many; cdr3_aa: CASSTKTGLLNTEAFF; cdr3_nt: TGTGCCAGTAGTACAAAGACAGGCTTATTGAACACTGAAGCTTTCTTT
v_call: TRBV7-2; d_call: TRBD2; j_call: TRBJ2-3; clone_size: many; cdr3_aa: CASSQRRGYTDTQYF; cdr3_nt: TGTGCCAGCAGCCAAAGGCGGGGGTACACAGATACGCAGTATTTT
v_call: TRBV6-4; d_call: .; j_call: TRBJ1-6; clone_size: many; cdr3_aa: CASSEGANSPLHF; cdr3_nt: TGTGCCAGCAGTGAGGGGGCTAATTCACCCCTCCACTTT